This TCR beta chain was sequenced for a study of cytomegalovirus exposure and HLA in healthy donors. CDR3 length: 14 residues. CDR1 and CDR2 from the germline V gene are MRHNA and SNTAGT. The V segment lost 3 bases and the J segment 10 bases; nucleotides outside the gene matches: 10. This table comes from immunoSEQ multiplex PCR, and its TCRdb copy is limited to in-frame clones, with some not included. This table has some 170,000 clones, roughly 86% appearing once. Separate from the roughly 720-subject first cohort was the roughly 130-subject validation cohort, to which the donors belonged. Findings of the study overall: The classifier was said to identify cytomegalovirus status with high specificity and sensitivity. In vitro assays verified that three CMV-associated chains recognized CMV antigens specifically. One later analysis, an examination of the 100 to 150 validation repertoires, found that first-cohort TCR clusters tended to co-occur in them.

As concerns this clone: The target antigen is unknown.

Material for sequencing was PBMCs. This sequence originates from a man aged 18 to 29 in good health and CMV-seropositive. J is TRBJ2-3 and V is TRBV6-4; 7 nucleotides agree with TRBD1. The CDR3 DNA is TGTGCCAGCAGTGAGTTCGGACAGGCCCGAGCGCAGTATTTT. It is translated as CASSEFGQARAQYF.